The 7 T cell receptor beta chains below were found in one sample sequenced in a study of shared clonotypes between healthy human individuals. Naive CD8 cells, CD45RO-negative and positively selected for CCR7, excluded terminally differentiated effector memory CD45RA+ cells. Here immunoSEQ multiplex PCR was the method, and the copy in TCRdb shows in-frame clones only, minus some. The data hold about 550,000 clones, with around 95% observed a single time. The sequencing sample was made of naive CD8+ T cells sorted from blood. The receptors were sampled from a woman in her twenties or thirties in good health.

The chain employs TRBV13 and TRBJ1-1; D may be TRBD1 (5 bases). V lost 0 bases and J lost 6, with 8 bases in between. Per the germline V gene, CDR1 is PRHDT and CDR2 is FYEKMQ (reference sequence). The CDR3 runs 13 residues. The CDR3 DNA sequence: TGTGCCAGCAGCTTAGGGCAGGGTCCTGAAGCTTTCTTT. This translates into CASSLGQGPEAFF.

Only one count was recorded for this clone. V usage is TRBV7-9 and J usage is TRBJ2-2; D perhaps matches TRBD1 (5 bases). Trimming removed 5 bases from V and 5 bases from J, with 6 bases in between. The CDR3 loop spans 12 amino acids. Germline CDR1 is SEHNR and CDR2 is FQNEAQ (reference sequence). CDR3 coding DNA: TGTGCCAGCAGCCGGACAACCGGGGAGCTGTTTTTT. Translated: CASSRTTGELFF.

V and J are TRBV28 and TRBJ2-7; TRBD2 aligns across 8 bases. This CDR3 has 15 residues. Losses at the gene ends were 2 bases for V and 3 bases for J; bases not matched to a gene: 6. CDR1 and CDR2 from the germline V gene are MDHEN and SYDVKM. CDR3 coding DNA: TGTGCCAGCAGTTTAGGGACGGGACTAGTCTACGAGCAGTACTTC. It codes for CASSLGTGLVYEQYF.

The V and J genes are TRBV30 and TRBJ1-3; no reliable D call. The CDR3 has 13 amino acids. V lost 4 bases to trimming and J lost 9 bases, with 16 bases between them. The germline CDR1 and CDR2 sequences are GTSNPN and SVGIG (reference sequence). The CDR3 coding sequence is TGTGCCTGGACCCACGACACGGGAGTCACCATATATTTT. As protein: CAWTHDTGVTIYF.

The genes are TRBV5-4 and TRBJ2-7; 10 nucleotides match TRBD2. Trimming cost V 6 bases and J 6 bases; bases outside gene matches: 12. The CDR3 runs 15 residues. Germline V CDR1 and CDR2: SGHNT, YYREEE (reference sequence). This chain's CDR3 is CASKLAGHPPGEQYF. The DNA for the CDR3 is TGTGCCAGCAAACTAGCGGGACATCCACCGGGCGAGCAGTACTTC.

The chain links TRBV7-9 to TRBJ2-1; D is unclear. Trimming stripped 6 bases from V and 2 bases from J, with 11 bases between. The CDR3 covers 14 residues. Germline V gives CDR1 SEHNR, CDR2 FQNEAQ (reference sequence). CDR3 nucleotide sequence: TGTGCCAGCAGAGACGACTCCCCCTACAATGAGCAGTTCTTC. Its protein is CASRDDSPYNEQFF.

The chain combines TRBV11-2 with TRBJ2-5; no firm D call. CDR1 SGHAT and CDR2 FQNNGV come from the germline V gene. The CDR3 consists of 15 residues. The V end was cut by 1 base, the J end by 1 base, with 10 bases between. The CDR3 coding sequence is TGTGCCAGCAGCTTAGGGCTGGAAGGCCAAGAGACCCAGTACTTC. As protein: CASSLGLEGQETQYF.